This entry features one TCR beta chain sequence. Unfractionated whole blood yielded total RNA. This CDR3 contains 15 residues. Trimming took 2 bases from V and 2 from J, leaving 10 bases between them. The data were obtained in a study of human T cells and chemical hapten exposure. Study background: Among samples, TCR yields varied mainly because of small differences in pooled library volume.

Individual cDNA molecules in this library carried unique molecular identifiers. Authors' processing steps: Samples held a median of about 94,000 TCRs, range roughly 20,000–690,600. TCRdb independently ran MiXCR on the 5' RACE reads; one entry per CDR3 protein. TCRdb, not the authors, supplied the V and J calls. The sample has 70,000 to 85,000 distinct CDR3 sequences; approximately 16% are singletons. The J gene is TRBJ1-5, the V gene TRBV12-3 or TRBV12-4; tentative D call: TRBD1 (5 bases). The TCR sequence derives from a female donor in good health. The CDR3 DNA follows: TGTGCCAGCAGTTTACAGGGTCTGGGCAATCAGCCCCAGCATTTT. It yields the protein CASSLQGLGNQPQHF.